This TCR beta chain emerged from a study of shared clonotypes between healthy human individuals (TCRdb year 2020). Study-level background: Three men and two women, aged 18 to 49 years, made up the cohort. To increase sequencing depth and limit assay-specific biases, different laboratories used diverse techniques to prepare libraries and sequence TCR repertoires. For each donor, CD4 naive and CD4 memory were each given three plates, CD8 naive was given two plates, and CD8 memory was given one plate. To estimate repertoire size and how much clonotypes are shared between individuals, the study performed deep sequencing of blood TCR repertoires from roughly five healthy adults. Leukapheresis yielded between about 0.9 and 9 billion PBMCs per donor. The paper as a whole reports these results and caveats: Pairwise subsampling indicated that sequencing depth was expected to affect the degree of clonotype sharing among donors. Sampling was restricted to blood, and TCR repertoires in tissue are likely to differ from TCR repertoires in blood. Larger estimated clonotype richness was generally found for naive subsets than for memory subsets. When a few donors were compared, the shared fraction of clonotypes was around 5% for naive CD4, approximately 3.5% for naive CD8, 2.3% for memory CD4, and less than 0.45% for memory CD8. Clonotypes shared by all four sorted-subset donors showed higher generation probabilities than non-shared clonotypes. The small number of donors limited the genetic and exposure-history diversity represented. Incomplete sequencing was indicated by rarefaction of sorted-subset datasets, despite the large sequencing depth.

CD8 naive samples were obtained by positive selection for CCR7 among CD45RO-negative cells, yielding a CD45RA+CCR7+ population from which TemRA cells were excluded. Donors were healthy HIV-negative adults with no recently reported acute infections or vaccinations. Only Caucasian adults living in Nashville, Tennessee, USA were represented among the donors. Blood was obtained by leukapheresis, after which PBMCs were separated by Ficoll-Histopaque density gradient centrifugation and cryopreserved in liquid nitrogen vapor phase. Analytical flow cytometry was used to check the purity and quantity of each magnetically sorted T cell population. Each sorted fraction had its genomic DNA isolated and then quantified by UV absorbance on a Nanodrop 2000c. Worth noting for this clone: Its target antigen remains unknown. The sample holds no much larger clone one base away, and base qualities are not on file.

V is shortened by 6 bases, J by 5 bases, and the region joining them spans 16 bases. The germline V gene (reference sequence) supplies CDR1 MNHEY and CDR2 SMNVEV. From the cysteine up to the phenylalanine, the CDR3 has a length of 14 residues. The entry retains the CDR3 DNA only, 42 bases that are in frame from base 1. Using the deep immunoSEQ assay, multiplex PCR amplified TCR CDR3 regions from genomic DNA. Genomic DNA extracted from each cell subset was distributed evenly over all wells of several immunoSEQ 96-well plates, and each plate served as one replicate. Each replicate PCR for sorted subsets received about 180 ng genomic DNA, equal to 30,000 or so T cell genomes. Purified libraries were measured with a Qubit 3.0 fluorometer, size-checked on a Bioanalyzer 2100, and measured again with the KAPA Library Quantification kit. Each immunoSEQ 96-well plate was sequenced on its own single-read 150-cycle Illumina NextSeq 550 flow cell. Per the authors' processing: Because only junctional sequences without quality scores were contained in the immunoSEQ output, filtering matching that applied to full-length reads could not be performed. Sequences were annotated with PyIR, a Python wrapper for IgBLAST v1.9, using IMGT germline references to assign V/J genes and CDR3. Any read was removed if the V/J assignment was weak (E-value above 1e-6), the CDR3 was missing, or the read contained stop codons, out-of-frame junctions, or ambiguous translated residues. A V3J clonotype was defined by an identical inferred V gene, J gene, and CDR3 amino acid sequence. Percentage overlap between repertoires was computed as shared unique clonotypes divided by the size of the smaller repertoire. Three approaches were used to assess repertoire richness: RTK rarefaction, the Chao1 estimator, and Recon v2.1 estimates of unobserved clonotypes. Generation probabilities were computed with OLGA for all TCRbeta clonotypes obtained by the gDNA method from a handful of donors. Imported from immuneACCESS, the table was reduced by TCRdb to in-frame sequences with V and J called. These copies leave out some clones; in studies compared against another copy, an unresolved V gene accounts for under half, and the cause of the remainder is not known. V, J and clone size reflect that table, while D and trimming were determined from the DNA. The sample contains around 2,000,000 clones, 85% to 95% of them found a single time. The ten biggest clones cover approximately 1.7% of the sample.

Material: naive CD8+ T cells from PBMCs. The cell subset or site label on this specimen signifies: CD45RA+CCR7+. This chain joins TRBV27 to TRBJ1-1; the best D guess is TRBD1, with 5 bases matching. The sequence derives from a man in his late teens or twenties in good health. Some clones in this sample may be carry-over from other donors' samples. For the CDR3, the sequence is CASRPTQGGTEAFF. The nucleotide sequence is TGTGCCAGCAGGCCCACCCAGGGAGGAACTGAAGCTTTCTTT.